The 3 T cell receptor beta chains in this list originate from one sample, sequenced in a study of T-cell memory formation after mild COVID-19. TCRdb re-analysed the 5' RACE reads in MiXCR, keeping a single row per CDR3 protein. Of approximately 60,000 distinct CDR3 sequences in the sample, about 10% were seen once. The sequencing sample was made of PBMCs or a T cell subset sorted from them (not recorded which). These receptors were obtained from a man in his late teens or twenties who had mild COVID-19 (a few samples of this study predate the infection). Cell type and time point are not known.

This clonotype came up a few times. V is TRBV6-5 and J is TRBJ2-3; TRBD2 aligns across 7 bases. Trimming removed 4 bases from V and 6 bases from J; junction bases left unmatched: 13. This CDR3 region has 16 residues. In germline, CDR1 is MNHEY, CDR2 SVGAGI. This CDR3 is CASSSPASGVVDTQYF. DNA for the CDR3: TGTGCCAGCAGTTCCCCCGCAAGCGGGGTGGTGGATACGCAGTATTTT.

This clonotype was recorded at least ten times. V usage is TRBV20-1 and J usage is TRBJ2-3; TRBD2 matches 8 bases. The CDR3 totals 15 residues. Germline V lookup: CDR1 DFQATT, CDR2 SNEGSKA (reference sequence). Unmatched junction bases numbered 10, after V lost 6 bases and J lost 2 bases. The CDR3 DNA is TGCAGTGCCGCTACTAGCGGACCTTTCACAGATACGCAGTATTTT. Amino acids: CSAATSGPFTDTQYF.

In this sample, this clonotype turned up a few times. The rearrangement links TRBV20-1 to TRBJ2-3; a possible D gene is TRBD2 (6 bases). Germline V gives CDR1 DFQATT, CDR2 SNEGSKA (reference sequence). Trimming shortened V by 4 bases and J by 5 bases, and 10 bases separated the two germline ends. The CDR3 is 12 amino acids. CDR3 nucleotides: TGCAGTGCTAACGGGAGAATAGATACGCAGTATTTT. Translation: CSANGRIDTQYF.